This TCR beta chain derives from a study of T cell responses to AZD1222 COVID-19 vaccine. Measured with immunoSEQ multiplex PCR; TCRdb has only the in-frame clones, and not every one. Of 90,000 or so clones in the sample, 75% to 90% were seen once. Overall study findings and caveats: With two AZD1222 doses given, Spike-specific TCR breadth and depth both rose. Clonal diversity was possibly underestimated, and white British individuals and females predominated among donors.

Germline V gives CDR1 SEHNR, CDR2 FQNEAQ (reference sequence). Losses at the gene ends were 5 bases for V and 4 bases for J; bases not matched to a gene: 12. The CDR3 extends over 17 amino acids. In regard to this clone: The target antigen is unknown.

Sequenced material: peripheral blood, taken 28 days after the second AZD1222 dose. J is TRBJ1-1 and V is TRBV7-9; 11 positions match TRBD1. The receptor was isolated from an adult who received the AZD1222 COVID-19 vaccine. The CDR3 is CASSQPGQGVRITEAFF. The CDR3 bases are TGTGCCAGCAGCCAGCCGGGACAGGGGGTAAGGATCACTGAAGCTTTCTTT.